This TCR beta chain came from a study of T cell responses to AZD1222 COVID-19 vaccine. Regarding the study as a whole: Spike was spanned by vaccine-associated CD4 TCRs, with dominance at 160-218 and 743-854. Donors were mostly white British, more females; clonal diversity possibly underestimated.

This clone was observed a few times. Its antigen remains unidentified. Germline assignment: CDR1 SGHAT and CDR2 FQNNGV. The CDR3 has 13 residues. Trimming removed 1 base at V and 4 bases at J, with 4 bases between. Profiling relied on immunoSEQ multiplex PCR, and the TCRdb table lists in-frame clones only, not all of them. The sample has approximately 140,000 clones; 94% are singletons. The chain joins TRBV11-2 to TRBJ2-2; D remains ambiguous. This specimen consisted of peripheral blood, obtained on day 0 of AZD1222 vaccination. The clonotype was recovered from an adult in good health. The CDR3 DNA follows: TGTGCCAGCAGCTTAGGAGCCACCGGGGAGCTGTTTTTT. Residues: CASSLGATGELFF.